The 27 T cell receptor beta chains listed next were all sequenced from one sample in a study of tumor-infiltrating lymphocytes in primary liver carcinoma. Germline DNA was also extracted, with blood RNA taken from unsorted whole blood. A primer in the constant region served to generate TCR beta cDNA from 450 to 600 ng of total RNA. Libraries of TCR beta came from three nested multiplex PCR rounds with slightly modified ARM-PCR. Each of the first two PCR rounds ran approximately 11 cycles with TRBV1-TRBV30 forward and C-beta reverse primers. TCRdb re-derived calls from the multiplex PCR reads in MiXCR, one entry per CDR3 protein. This sample has 180,000 or so distinct CDR3 sequences, with roughly three fifths found just once. What was sequenced was peripheral blood. These receptors all stem from a man aged 35 to 55 with primary liver carcinoma and hepatitis B virus infection.

This clonotype showed up just once. The chain couples TRBV5-1 to TRBJ2-2; the D is unclear. V was trimmed by 0 bases and J by 5 bases, leaving 8 bases between them. CDR1 and CDR2 (germline): SGHRS, YFSETQ. CDR3 length: 14 amino acids. The CDR3 spells CASSLDFPTGELFF. CDR3 nucleotide sequence: TGCGCCAGCAGCTTGGATTTCCCGACCGGGGAGCTGTTTTTT.

As for this clonotype: Given a much more abundant clone one base away, this may be a read error. The chain links TRBV29-1 to TRBJ2-1; the match to TRBD1 covers 7 bases. The CDR3 consists of 14 residues. From germline, CDR1 is SQVTM and CDR2 ANQGSEA. The CDR3 DNA is TGCAGCGTCATTGGACAGGACCGCTACAATGAGCAGTTATTC. It translates to CSVIGQDRYNEQLF.

This clonotype occurred many times. V is TRBV11-2 and J is TRBJ1-2; no clear D gene. Trimming took off 7 bases at V and 8 bases at J, with 20 bases between the two ends. The germline gives CDR1 SGHAT, CDR2 FQNNGV. This CDR3 is built from 14 residues. In DNA form, the CDR3 reads TGTGCCAGCAACCCTCGGGGAGGGAAAGACGGCTACACCTTC. It encodes CASNPRGGKDGYTF.

This clonotype was detected ten times or more. The chain uses TRBV11-2 and TRBJ2-2, with 11 nucleotides matching TRBD1. Germline values: CDR1 SGHAT, CDR2 FQNNGV. The CDR3 length is 18 residues. J was trimmed by 2 bases and V by 2 bases; bases with no gene match: 7. For the CDR3, the DNA is TGTGCCAGCAGCTTAAAGGACAGGGGGCATGTAAACACCGGGGAGCTGTTTTTT. This codes for CASSLKDRGHVNTGELFF.

As regards this clonotype: It is unclear where the CDR3 begins or ends on the DNA, so no DNA is shown, and the CDR3 is as TCRdb lists it. This chain uses TRBV11-3 with TRBJ2-1. The CDR3 adds up to 16 amino acids, both ends counted. In germline, CDR1 is SGHNT, CDR2 YENEEA. This chain's CDR3 is CACSLVGNGSYNELFF.

A word on this clonotype: One end of the junction fails to match germline, which may point to a read error. The V and J genes are TRBV29-1 and TRBJ2-7; 12 bases fit TRBD2. Germline lookup yields CDR1 SQVTM and CDR2 ANQGSEA. This CDR3 spans 12 amino acids. The CDR3: CSVTSGGNEQCF. CDR3 DNA sequence: TGCAGCGTGACTAGCGGGGGAAACGAGCAGTGCTTC.

This clonotype was observed a few times. At one end, the junction sequence differs from germline, possibly due to a read error. The chain is built from TRBV4-1 and TRBJ1-2, with TRBD1 as a possible D gene (6 bases). The germline gives CDR1 MGHRA, CDR2 YSYEKL. CDR3 length: 15 residues. CDR3 region: CASSQGMTGGYGYAF. The CDR3, as DNA: TGCGCCAGCAGCCAAGGTATGACAGGTGGCTATGGCTACGCCTTC.

Written as DNA, the CDR3 is TGTGCCAGCAGCGCCTCGGGACAGGGTCACGAGCAGTACTTC. The encoded protein is CASSASGQGHEQYF. The J gene is TRBJ2-7, the V gene TRBV7-9; 9 positions agree with TRBD1. Trimming took 5 bases from V and 5 from J; bases not matched to a gene: 7. This CDR3 has 14 amino acids. The germline V gene has CDR1 SEHNR and CDR2 FQNEAQ (reference sequence).

This clonotype showed up many times. The CDR3 DNA reads as TGTGCCAGCAGCCCAGCCGACAGGGACTGTGGCTACACCTTC. It encodes CASSPADRDCGYTF. V usage is TRBV11-2 and J usage is TRBJ1-2; 7 nucleotides match TRBD1. CDR1 SGHAT and CDR2 FQNNGV come from the germline V gene. The CDR3 spans 14 residues. V lost 5 bases to trimming and J lost 7 bases; unmatched junction nucleotides: 10.

On this clonotype itself: A much larger clone lies one base from this, so it may be a read error. This sequence joins TRBV6-5 and TRBJ1-2; D gene uncertain. The V gene's germline CDR1 is MNHEY and CDR2 SVGAGI. Deletions cut 5 bases from V and 12 bases from J, with 22 bases between. CDR3 length: 14 amino acids. CDR3 coding DNA: TGTGCCAGCAGTCAAGGCCCCCTAGAGGTCGGCCACACCTTC. Residues: CASSQGPLEVGHTF.

The chain uses TRBV10-2 and TRBJ1-3; D is unresolved. Germline assignment: CDR1 WSHSY and CDR2 SAAADI. The ends were cut back, 4 bases at V and 8 bases at J, with 9 bases in the middle. The CDR3 is made up of 12 amino acids. The CDR3 nucleotides are TGCGCCAGCAGTGGTCAGGAAGACACCATATATTTT. Protein sequence: CASSGQEDTIYF.

This chain joins TRBV29-1 and TRBJ2-1, with no clear D. This CDR3 is built from 13 residues. Germline loops: CDR1 SQVTM, CDR2 ANQGSEA. CDR3 nucleotides: TGCAGTTGTTGGTCTGGGGATAACAATGAGCAGTTCTTC. As protein: CSCWSGDNNEQFF.

The rearrangement links TRBV5-1 to TRBJ2-2; perhaps D is TRBD1 or TRBD2 (5 bases each). Trimming removed 7 bases from V and 2 bases from J, with 9 bases in between. The CDR3 is 13 amino acids. Germline V lookup: CDR1 SGHRS, CDR2 YFSETQ. Written as DNA, the CDR3 is TGCGCCAGCCGGGACCTCAACACCGGGGAGCTGTTTTTT. It yields the protein CASRDLNTGELFF.

Of note for this clonotype: The junction differs from germline at one of its ends, possibly a read error. This chain uses TRBV7-9 with TRBJ1-1, with D tentatively TRBD1 (5 bases). This CDR3 region has 18 residues. CDR1 and CDR2 from the germline V gene are SEHNR and FQNEAQ (reference sequence). The DNA for the CDR3 is TGTGCCAGCAGCTTACTATTGATAGGGCAGGGACTGAACATTGAAGCTTTCTTT. This sequence encodes CASSLLLIGQGLNIEAFF.

This clonotype turned up a few times. CDR3 coding DNA: TGTGCCAGCAGCCAAAATCAAGAGACCCAGTACTTC. Protein: CASSQNQETQYF. The chain has TRBV14 and TRBJ2-5, with D uncertain. Germline-derived CDR1 and CDR2 are SGHDN and FVKESK. V was pared by 2 bases and J by 2 bases, with 3 bases between. The CDR3 is made up of 12 amino acids.

This clonotype was seen many times. The V call is TRBV11-2, the J call TRBJ2-7, with 12 bases matching TRBD2. With V trimmed by 6 bases and J by 3 bases, 3 bases remained unmatched. Germline V gives CDR1 SGHAT, CDR2 FQNNGV. The CDR3 is 14 residues long. In DNA form, the CDR3 reads TGTGCCAGCAGACCGGGACTAGCGGGCTACGAGCAGTACTTC. Translated, it gives CASRPGLAGYEQYF.

Worth noting for this clonotype: Germline is not matched at one junction end, which may reflect a read error. The chain has TRBV6-1 and TRBJ2-1; 10 nucleotides align to TRBD2. The CDR3 runs to 16 residues. The V gene's germline CDR1 is MNHNS and CDR2 SASEGT. The CDR3 DNA reads TGTACCAGCACCAGACCGCTAGCGGGAGTTAATAATGAGCAGTTCTTC. This sequence encodes CTSTRPLAGVNNEQFF.

The rearrangement uses TRBV5-4 and TRBJ2-1, with D tentatively TRBD2 (6 bases). This CDR3 contains 15 residues. The V gene's germline CDR1 is SGHNT and CDR2 YYREEE (reference sequence). Deletions cut 4 bases from V and 4 bases from J, with 15 bases between. The CDR3 is CASSPGTAPYNEQFF. Here the CDR3 DNA reads TGTGCCAGCAGCCCCGGGACTGCGCCATACAATGAGCAGTTCTTC.

The V gene is TRBV12-3 or TRBV12-4, the J gene TRBJ2-5; tentatively, D is TRBD1 (6 bases). Deletions cut 6 bases from V and 1 base from J, with 12 bases between. The CDR3 consists of 14 residues. The chain's CDR3 is CASSPTGIQETQYF. The DNA for the CDR3 is TGTGCCAGCAGCCCCACAGGGATCCAAGAGACCCAGTACTTC.

The rearrangement links TRBV29-1 to TRBJ1-1, with a possible D match to TRBD1 (5 bases). Trimming stripped 6 bases from V and 1 base from J, with 15 bases between. The CDR3 runs 14 residues. Germline lookup yields CDR1 SQVTM and CDR2 ANQGSEA. CDR3 region: CSVDPGGRNTEAFF. In DNA, the CDR3 is TGCAGCGTGGACCCTGGGGGACGGAACACTGAAGCTTTCTTT.

This clonotype has ten or more counts. CDR3 coding DNA: TGTGCCAGCAGTCCCGACAGCGGATGGGGAGATACGCAGTATTTT. It specifies CASSPDSGWGDTQYF. The rearrangement links TRBV12-3 or TRBV12-4 to TRBJ2-3; D is tentatively TRBD1 or TRBD2 (5 bases each). V lost 5 bases and J 5 bases, leaving 17 bases between the germline ends. The length of the CDR3 is 15 residues.

The chain is built from TRBV7-9 and TRBJ2-7, with TRBD1 matching 8 bases. The CDR3 totals 14 residues. V dropped 3 bases and J dropped 4; count of bases not matched to a gene: 5. The germline gives CDR1 SEHNR, CDR2 FQNEAQ (reference sequence). CDR3 sequence: CASSLGRGQYEQYF. The CDR3 nucleotides read TGTGCCAGCAGCTTGGGCAGGGGGCAATACGAGCAGTACTTC.

As to this clonotype: A much larger clone sits a single nucleotide away, making a read error possible. The V call is TRBV29-1, the J call TRBJ2-7; TRBD1 agrees at 8 bases. The CDR3 consists of 12 residues. Germline values: CDR1 SQVTM, CDR2 ANQGSEA. Trimming cost V 8 bases and J 6 bases; bases outside gene matches: 9. CDR3 region: CSIRTGNVEQYF. CDR3 in DNA: TGCAGCATTCGGACAGGGAATGTCGAGCAGTACTTC.

This clonotype was picked up a small number of times. This sequence joins TRBV4-2 and TRBJ1-1; the D is unclear. Per the germline V gene, CDR1 is LGHNA and CDR2 is YNFKEQ. V lost 4 bases and J lost 11, with 17 bases in between. CDR3 length: 13 residues. DNA for the CDR3: TGTGCCAGCAGCCCAGAGATTGGGAGGAGGGCTTTCTTT. Translating gives CASSPEIGRRAFF.

With regard to this clonotype: This may arise from a read error, as a much more abundant clone is one base away. The V gene is TRBV11-2, the J gene TRBJ2-1; D may be TRBD2 (6 bases). CDR3 length: 19 amino acids. Germline CDR1 is SGHAT and CDR2 is FQNNGV. DNA for the CDR3: TGTGCCAGCCATACCTGGGGAGGCGCGGCTAGCGTCTCCTACAATGAGCAGTCCTTC. Translation gives CASHTWGGAASVSYNEQSF. The entire variable domain, with the rest obtained from reference TRBV11-2 and TRBJ2-1, is as follows: EAGVAQSPRYKIIEKRQSVAFWCNPISGHATLYWYQQILGQGPKLLIQFQNNGVVDDSQLPKDRFSAERLKGVDSTLKIQPAKLEDSAVYLCASHTWGGAASVSYNEQSFGPGTRLTVL.

Comments on this clonotype: One end of the junction varies from germline; a read error may be responsible. The chain carries TRBV6-5 and TRBJ2-7; 9 nucleotides agree with TRBD1. Germline V CDR1 and CDR2: MNHEY, SVGAGI. CDR3 length: 14 amino acids. CDR3 coding DNA: TGTGCCAGCAGTCCACCCCGGGACAGGGTGGAGCAGTCCTTC. It translates to CASSPPRDRVEQSF.

This clonotype appeared once. A much larger clone lies one base from this, so it may be a read error. The chain is built from TRBV11-2 and TRBJ1-1; the D gene is possibly TRBD1 (6 bases). In germline, CDR1 is SGHAT, CDR2 FQNNGV. V was pared by 7 bases and J by 5 bases, with 14 bases between. The CDR3 is made up of 13 amino acids. The CDR3 DNA follows: TGTGCCAGCACCTTCACAGGGAGGACTGAAGCTTTCTTT. Translating it yields CASTFTGRTEAFF.